Shown below are 22 T cell receptor beta chains from a single sample sequenced in a study of shared clonotypes between healthy human individuals. Assay used: immunoSEQ multiplex PCR; TCRdb lists only in-frame clones, some missing. The table has some 2.1 million clones, approximately 95% seen once; the top ten hold 0.1% to 0.15%. The source material was naive CD4+ T cells sorted from blood. Specified subset: CD45RA+ positively selected. The receptors were gathered from a man younger than 30 in good health.

Details on this clone: The same CDR3 also results from other DNA sequences found in this sample. This chain connects TRBV30 to TRBJ2-5, with D unclear. V lost 2 bases and J lost 2, with 6 bases in between. The CDR3 is made up of 12 amino acids. From germline, CDR1 is GTSNPN and CDR2 SVGIG (reference sequence). CDR3 sequence (DNA): TGTGCCTGGAGTCCAGGTCAAGAGACCCAGTACTTC. Translating it yields CAWSPGQETQYF.

V gene TRBV5-1 combines with J gene TRBJ2-3, with TRBD2 as a possible D gene (6 bases). V lost 5 bases, J lost 2 bases, and 15 bases lay in between. The CDR3 has 15 amino acids. The germline V gene encodes CDR1 SGHRS and CDR2 YFSETQ. The CDR3 DNA reads as TGCGCCAGCAGGCCTGACAGCGGGTTCACAGATACGCAGTATTTT. The encoded protein is CASRPDSGFTDTQYF.

This clone was seen a few times. The chain is built from TRBV11-1 and TRBJ2-7; no reliable D call. From germline, CDR1 is SGHAT and CDR2 FQDESV (reference sequence). With 5 bases removed from V and 4 bases from J, the gap between germline ends came to 6 bases. The CDR3 length is 11 residues. The CDR3 loop reads CASSTSYEQYF. The CDR3 coding sequence is TGTGCCAGCAGCACCTCATACGAGCAGTACTTC.

The chain has TRBV7-2 and TRBJ1-1, with TRBD1 matching 7 bases. From germline, CDR1 is SGHTA and CDR2 FQGNSA. V was pared by 2 bases and J by 7 bases, with 4 bases of the junction left unmatched. The CDR3 consists of 13 residues. CDR3 sequence reads: CASSLIQGIEAFF. CDR3 in DNA: TGTGCCAGCAGCTTAATACAGGGGATTGAAGCTTTCTTT.

To note about this clone: Its ends do not fully match the called genes, so a read error is possible. The rearrangement uses TRBV29-1 and TRBJ1-2; D perhaps matches TRBD1 (5 bases). In germline, CDR1 is SQVTM, CDR2 ANQGSEA. The CDR3 has 14 amino acids. The CDR3 protein is CSVERDPPGYGHTF. In DNA, the CDR3 is TGCAGCGTTGAAAGGGACCCTCCCGGCTATGGCCACACCTTC.

Worth noting for this clone: Other DNA sequences in the sample encode the same CDR3. This rearrangement joins TRBV11-2 to TRBJ1-1; D is uncertain. Trimming stripped 2 bases from V and 4 bases from J, with 8 bases between. The CDR3 totals 13 residues. Looked up from germline, CDR1 is SGHAT and CDR2 is FQNNGV. The CDR3 reads CASSLNTGTEAFF. Written as DNA, the CDR3 is TGTGCCAGCAGCTTAAACACCGGCACTGAAGCTTTCTTT.

This sequence joins TRBV5-4 and TRBJ1-1, with 7 bases matching TRBD1. V dropped 0 bases and J dropped 5; count of bases not matched to a gene: 7. This CDR3 has 15 amino acids. The germline CDR1 and CDR2 sequences are SGHNT and YYREEE (reference sequence). The CDR3 DNA follows: TGTGCCAGCAGCTTGGCAGGGGGGCTTGATACTGAAGCTTTCTTT. Its translation: CASSLAGGLDTEAFF.

This chain uses TRBV6-5 with TRBJ1-2, with 7 bases identical to TRBD1. CDR1 MNHEY and CDR2 SVGAGI come from the germline V gene. The CDR3 consists of 14 residues. Trimming at V came to 6 bases and at J to 2 bases, leaving 6 bases not matched to a gene. CDR3 residues: CASSKGDRNYGYTF. In DNA, the CDR3 is TGTGCCAGCAGCAAAGGGGACAGAAACTATGGCTACACCTTC.

The chain links TRBV6-9 to TRBJ2-7; the D gene is possibly TRBD2 (6 bases). CDR1 is MNHGY and CDR2 is SVAAGI in the germline V gene. With 7 bases removed from V and 2 bases from J, the gap between germline ends came to 18 bases. The CDR3 totals 15 residues. The CDR3 nucleotides are TGTGCCAGCACCATAGGCGGGGAGGCTCCCTACGAGCAGTACTTC. Protein sequence: CASTIGGEAPYEQYF.

This chain links TRBV5-6 with TRBJ1-2, with 7 positions matching TRBD1. The CDR3 loop spans 17 amino acids. CDR1 SGHDT and CDR2 YYEEEE come from the germline V gene. The V and J ends lost 7 bases and 1 base, in that order; junction bases with no gene match: 16. The CDR3 DNA is TGTGCCAGCGGGAGTCCCGATAGGGACAGCCTTAACTATGGCTACACCTTC. Translation: CASGSPDRDSLNYGYTF.

This clone came up a few times. This chain joins TRBV2 and TRBJ2-1; 7 positions agree with TRBD2. Trimming cost V 7 bases and J 3 bases; bases outside gene matches: 18. CDR3 length: 18 amino acids. CDR1 SNHLY and CDR2 FYNNEI come from the germline V gene. CDR3 in DNA: TGTGCCAGCACCACCTTGGAAGACTGGCGGGAGAACTACAATGAGCAGTTCTTC. Amino acids: CASTTLEDWRENYNEQFF.

The CDR3 loop is CASSLIPQETQYF. Written as DNA, the CDR3 is TGTGCCAGCAGCTTAATCCCCCAAGAGACCCAGTACTTC. The chain is built from TRBV7-2 and TRBJ2-5; D is ambiguous. From germline, CDR1 is SGHTA and CDR2 FQGNSA. This CDR3 contains 13 residues. Trimming took 2 bases from V and 1 from J, leaving 5 bases between them.

The V gene is TRBV11-2, the J gene TRBJ2-5; a possible D gene is TRBD2 (6 bases). The CDR3 has 16 amino acids. Trimming shortened V by 0 bases and J by 3 bases, and 14 bases separated the two germline ends. Germline CDR1 reads SGHAT; CDR2 reads FQNNGV. The DNA for the CDR3 is TGTGCCAGCAGCTTAGATCATGGGGCGGGAAAAGAGACCCAGTACTTC. Amino acids: CASSLDHGAGKETQYF.

This clone was counted between two and nine times. The sample has other DNA sequences that encode this CDR3 too. This chain joins TRBV5-4 and TRBJ2-1; the match to TRBD2 covers 14 bases. CDR1 is SGHNT, CDR2 YYREEE, per germline (reference sequence). The CDR3 sequence is 15 residues long. After removal of 3 bases from V and 7 bases from J, the junction contained 3 bases not matched to a gene. CDR3 residues: CASSSGTSGRNEQFF. CDR3 nucleotides: TGTGCCAGCAGCTCCGGGACTAGCGGGAGAAATGAGCAGTTCTTC. Based on the CDR3 plus reference TRBV5-4 and TRBJ2-1, the full variable domain is ETGVTQSPTHLIKTRGQQVTLRCSSQSGHNTVSWYQQALGQGPQFIFQYYREEENGRGNFPPRFSGLQFPNYSSELNVNALELDDSALYLCASSSGTSGRNEQFFGPGTRLTVL.

The gene calls are TRBV5-6 and TRBJ2-1; 9 bases map to TRBD2. CDR1 SGHDT and CDR2 YYEEEE come from the germline V gene. V shed 2 bases and J 0 bases; nucleotides not matched to a gene: 3. This CDR3 has 16 residues. The CDR3: CASSFRSGSSYNEQFF. In nucleotides, the CDR3 is TGTGCCAGCAGCTTTCGTAGCGGGAGCTCCTACAATGAGCAGTTCTTC.

The chain recombines TRBV2 with TRBJ1-5; 7 bases are a match to TRBD1. V was pared by 4 bases and J by 0 bases, with 3 bases of the junction left unmatched. Germline V gives CDR1 SNHLY, CDR2 FYNNEI. The CDR3 covers 15 residues. Here the CDR3 reads CASSAGGNSNQPQHF. The CDR3 DNA reads TGTGCCAGCAGTGCAGGGGGAAATAGCAATCAGCCCCAGCATTTT. Together with reference TRBV2 and TRBJ1-5, the CDR3 gives the full variable domain: EPEVTQTPSHQVTQMGQEVILRCVPISNHLYFYWYRQILGQKVEFLVSFYNNEISEKSEIFDDQFSVERPDGSNFTLKIRSTKLEDSAMYFCASSAGGNSNQPQHFGDGTRLSIL.

The chain is built from TRBV9 and TRBJ1-1, with 8 bases aligning to TRBD1. The CDR3 sequence is 14 residues long. Germline V gene lookup returns CDR1 SGDLS and CDR2 YYNGEE. V lost 0 bases and J lost 4; bases outside the gene matches: 2. CDR3 in amino acids: CASSVVTGVTEAFF. For the CDR3, the DNA is TGTGCCAGCAGCGTAGTGACAGGGGTCACTGAAGCTTTCTTT.

This rearrangement joins TRBV4-3 to TRBJ2-1; 10 positions agree with TRBD2. The CDR3 length is 16 residues. The V gene end was trimmed by 2 bases and the J gene end by 4 bases; junction bases not matched to a gene: 5. Germline lookup yields CDR1 LGHNA and CDR2 YSLEER. The CDR3 nucleotides are TGCGCCAGCAGCCAAACCTGGACTAGCGGTTACAATGAGCAGTTCTTC. Protein: CASSQTWTSGYNEQFF.

The chain joins TRBV10-2 to TRBJ1-6; D remains unclear. V lost 2 bases, J lost 0 bases, and 5 bases lay in between. This CDR3 has 15 residues. Germline assignment: CDR1 WSHSY and CDR2 SAAADI. CDR3 residues: CASSEESSYNSPLHF. DNA of the CDR3: TGCGCCAGCAGTGAGGAGAGCTCCTATAATTCACCCCTCCACTTT.

The rearrangement uses TRBV5-4 and TRBJ2-1, with 7 bases aligning to TRBD2. Germline V CDR1 and CDR2: SGHNT, YYREEE (reference sequence). This CDR3 region has 16 residues. With 2 bases clipped from V and 6 bases from J, the junction kept 11 bases outside the gene matches. The CDR3 loop is CASSFPGRERGNEQFF. CDR3 coding DNA: TGTGCCAGCAGCTTCCCTGGGCGGGAGCGAGGCAATGAGCAGTTCTTC.

The chain combines TRBV7-3 with TRBJ2-1, with TRBD1 as a possible D gene (5 bases). This CDR3 is built from 17 residues. Germline loops: CDR1 SGHTA, CDR2 FQGTGA. V dropped 1 base and J dropped 6 bases, with 19 bases sitting between them. Here the CDR3 DNA reads TGTGCCAGCAGCTTAAACGGCAGGGTCGGTGTAACCAATGAGCAGTTCTTC. Translating it yields CASSLNGRVGVTNEQFF.

For this clone: The sample contains more than one DNA sequence encoding this CDR3. The chain uses TRBV10-3 and TRBJ1-1; D might be TRBD1 (6 bases). This CDR3 comprises 13 residues. Germline CDR1 is ENHRY and CDR2 is SYGVKD. Trimming pared 6 bases from V and 0 bases from J, leaving 8 bases between. The CDR3 DNA is TGTGCCATCAGGACAGGATTGAACACTGAAGCTTTCTTT. It codes for CAIRTGLNTEAFF.